The 10 T cell receptor beta chains reported below all come from one sample, sequenced in a study (dated by TCRdb to the mid-2010s). The library was prepared using 5' RACE. Data came from an Illumina MiSeq. Clones were called with MiXCR by TCRdb after fastp trimmed the public reads at Q25, and only in-frame beta chains were retained. Rows merge per CDR3 protein into single entries with the most common DNA and genes. This sample comprises around 44,000 distinct CDR3 sequences, approximately 30% of them detected only once. The top ten hold under 5% of the sample. Input material: tumor-infiltrating memory CD4+ T cells sorted from the breast tumor. What the cell subset or site label conveys for this sample: memory CD4+ T cells, CD4+CD45RO+CD25-. These receptor sequences come from a female donor with breast cancer.

In this sample, this clonotype turned up once. This may stem from a read error, because a much larger clone lies one nucleotide away. The chain joins TRBV5-1 to TRBJ2-2; 7 bases are shared with TRBD1. Germline loops: CDR1 SGHRS, CDR2 YFSETQ. The CDR3 totals 16 residues. Here the CDR3 DNA reads TGCGCCGGCAGCTTGGATTGGTCAGGGGGTACCGGGGAGCTGTTTTTT. It specifies CAGSLDWSGGTGELFF. Complete variable domain (other parts from reference TRBV5-1 and TRBJ2-2): KAGVTQTPRYLIKTRGQQVTLSCSPISGHRSVSWYQQTPGQGLQFLFEYFSETQRNKGNFPGRFSGRQFSNSRSEMNVSTLELGDSALYLCAGSLDWSGGTGELFFGEGSRLTVL.

This chain links TRBV9 with TRBJ2-7; 7 bases map to TRBD2. The germline V gene has CDR1 SGDLS and CDR2 YYNGEE. V was clipped by 0 bases and J by 5 bases; unmatched bases: 5. The CDR3 covers 14 residues. The DNA of the CDR3 is TGTGCCAGCAGCGTAGTGGGGAGGGGAGACGAGCAGTACTTC. This encodes CASSVVGRGDEQYF.

The chain is built from TRBV12-5 and TRBJ2-1; D is perhaps TRBD2 (6 bases). The CDR3 has 13 residues. Germline CDR1 reads LGHNT; CDR2 reads FRNRAP. V lost 6 bases to trimming and J lost 6 bases, with 12 bases between them. The CDR3 loop reads CASGSSGRNEQFF. The CDR3 DNA follows: TGTGCTAGTGGGAGTAGCGGCCGCAATGAGCAGTTCTTC.

The V gene is TRBV5-1, the J gene TRBJ1-2; maybe TRBD1 (5 bases). The germline V gene has CDR1 SGHRS and CDR2 YFSETQ. V shed 4 bases and J shed 5 bases, with 9 bases lying between them. This CDR3 has 12 amino acids. CDR3 region: CASSTAGYGYTF. CDR3 in DNA: TGCGCCAGCAGCACGGCAGGGTATGGCTACACCTTC.

This sequence joins TRBV30 and TRBJ1-2, with a weak D call TRBD1 (5 bases). V was pared by 3 bases and J by 11 bases, with 13 bases between. The germline V gene has CDR1 GTSNPN and CDR2 SVGIG (reference sequence). The CDR3 has 11 amino acids. In DNA form, the CDR3 reads TGTGCCTGGAGCCAGGAGGGGAGATACACCTTC. Translating gives CAWSQEGRYTF.

The rearrangement joins TRBV12-3 or TRBV12-4 to TRBJ2-5; 8 nucleotides line up with TRBD2. The CDR3 spans 15 residues. With 6 bases clipped from V and 2 bases from J, the junction kept 8 bases outside the gene matches. The DNA of the CDR3 is TGTGCCAGCAGCAGACTAGCGAGAATACAAGAGACCCAGTACTTC. It translates to CASSRLARIQETQYF.

This clonotype has a count of ten or more. The chain has TRBV4-1 and TRBJ2-7; D might be TRBD1 (6 bases). Germline CDR1 and CDR2: MGHRA and YSYEKL. The V and J ends lost 5 bases and 1 base respectively, with 15 bases between them. This CDR3 contains 15 residues. CDR3 residues: CASSTEQGVSYEQYF. The CDR3 DNA reads TGCGCCAGCAGCACCGAACAGGGCGTATCCTACGAGCAGTACTTC.

This clonotype turned up a few times. The chain recombines TRBV9 with TRBJ1-2; unclear D gene. The V end was cut by 4 bases, the J end by 3 bases, with 13 bases between. There are 14 residues in the CDR3. Per the germline V gene, CDR1 is SGDLS and CDR2 is YYNGEE. The CDR3 nucleotides read TGTGCCAGCAGCCCAAACCCAGTCGACTATGGCTACACCTTC. Protein: CASSPNPVDYGYTF.

This clonotype was seen just once. A junction end diverges from the germline sequence, so it may reflect a read error. The chain links TRBV28 to TRBJ2-2, with TRBD2 identical over 14 bases. The germline CDR1 and CDR2 sequences are MDHEN and SYDVKM. The CDR3 has 18 amino acids. CDR3 sequence reads: CASSGGLAGVSNTGELFF. CDR3 bases: TGTGCCAGCAGTGGGGGACTAGCGGGAGTGTCGAACACCGGGGAGCTATTTTTT.

This clonotype was counted a few times. The chain couples TRBV20-1 to TRBJ2-1; 7 nucleotides line up with TRBD1. The CDR3 loop spans 13 amino acids. Germline-derived CDR1 and CDR2 are DFQATT and SNEGSKA (reference sequence). The CDR3 reads CSGDRVSYNEQFF. The CDR3 DNA reads as TGCAGCGGAGACAGGGTGTCCTACAATGAGCAGTTCTTC.